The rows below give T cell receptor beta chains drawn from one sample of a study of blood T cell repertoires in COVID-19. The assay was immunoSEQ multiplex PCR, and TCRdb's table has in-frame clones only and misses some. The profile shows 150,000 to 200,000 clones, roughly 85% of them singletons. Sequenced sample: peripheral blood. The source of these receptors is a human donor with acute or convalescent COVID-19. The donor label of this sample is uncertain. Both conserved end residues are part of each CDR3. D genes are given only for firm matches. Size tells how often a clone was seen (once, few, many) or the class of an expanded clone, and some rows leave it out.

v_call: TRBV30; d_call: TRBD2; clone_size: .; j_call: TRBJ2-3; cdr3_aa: CAWSVAQRGQYF; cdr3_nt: TGTGCCTGGAGTGTAGCCCAGCGGGGGCAGTATTTT
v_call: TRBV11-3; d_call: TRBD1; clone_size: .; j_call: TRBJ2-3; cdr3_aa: CASSLAGQGLGTDTQYF; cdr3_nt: TGTGCCAGCAGCTTAGCCGGACAGGGTTTGGGCACAGATACGCAGTATTTT
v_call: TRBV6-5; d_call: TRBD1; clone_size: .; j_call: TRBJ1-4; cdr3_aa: CASRSDRGRGEKLFF; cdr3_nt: TGTGCCAGCAGGTCTGACAGGGGGCGTGGAGAAAAACTGTTTTTT
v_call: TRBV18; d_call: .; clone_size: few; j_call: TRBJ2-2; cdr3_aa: CASHFTSGTGELFF; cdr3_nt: TGTGCCAGCCACTTCACGAGCGGCACCGGGGAGCTGTTTTTT
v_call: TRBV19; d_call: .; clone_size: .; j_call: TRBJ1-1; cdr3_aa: CASSSPQAGITEAFF; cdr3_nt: TGTGCCAGTAGTTCCCCTCAGGCGGGAATCACTGAAGCTTTCTTT
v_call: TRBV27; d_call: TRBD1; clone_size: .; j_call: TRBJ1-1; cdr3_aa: CASAYLPGQGGRARNTEAFF; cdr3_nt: TGTGCCAGCGCCTATCTCCCAGGACAGGGCGGACGGGCAAGGAACACTGAAGCTTTCTTT
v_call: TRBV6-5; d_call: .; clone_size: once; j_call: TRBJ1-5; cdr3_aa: CASTRRQGNQPQHF; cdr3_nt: TGTGCCAGCACCCGACGACAGGGCAATCAGCCCCAGCATTTT
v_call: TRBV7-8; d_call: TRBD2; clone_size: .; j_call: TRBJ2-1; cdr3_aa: CASSPIAGADSEQFF; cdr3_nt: TGTGCCAGCAGCCCTATAGCGGGGGCCGATAGTGAGCAGTTCTTC
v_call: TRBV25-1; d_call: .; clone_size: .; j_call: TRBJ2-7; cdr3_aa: CASSSLGGRVHEQYF; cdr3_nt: TGTGCCAGCAGCAGTTTAGGCGGCAGGGTACACGAGCAGTACTTC
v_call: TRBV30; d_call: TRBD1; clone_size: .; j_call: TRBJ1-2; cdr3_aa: CAWSTAGQGFDYGYTF; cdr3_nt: TGTGCCTGGAGTACAGCGGGACAGGGGTTCGACTATGGCTACACCTTC
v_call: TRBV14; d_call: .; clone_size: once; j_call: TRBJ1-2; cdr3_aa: CASSRGGSLGYTF; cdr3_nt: TGTGCCAGCAGCCGGGGAGGGTCTCTGGGCTACACCTTC
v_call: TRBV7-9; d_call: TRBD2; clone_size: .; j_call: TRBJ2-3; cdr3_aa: CASSRSSGGPHTDTQYF; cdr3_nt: TGTGCCAGCAGTCGATCTAGCGGGGGACCGCACACAGATACGCAGTATTTT
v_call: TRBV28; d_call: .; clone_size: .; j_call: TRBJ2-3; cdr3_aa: CASSSPLRTAFTDTQYF; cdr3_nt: TGTGCCAGCAGTTCACCGCTCCGGACAGCCTTCACAGATACGCAGTATTTT
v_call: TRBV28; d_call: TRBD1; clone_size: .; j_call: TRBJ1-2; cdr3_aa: CASNPGQGFGYTF; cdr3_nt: TGTGCCAGCAATCCCGGACAGGGGTTTGGCTACACCTTC
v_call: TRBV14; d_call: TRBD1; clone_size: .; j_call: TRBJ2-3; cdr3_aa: CASSQPGGTDTQYF; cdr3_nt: TGTGCCAGCAGCCAGCCAGGGGGAACAGATACGCAGTATTTT
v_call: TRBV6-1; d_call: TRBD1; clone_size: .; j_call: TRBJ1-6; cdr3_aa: CASSETYQGANSPLHF; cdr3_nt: TGTGCCAGCAGTGAAACCTACCAGGGGGCGAATTCACCCCTCCACTTT
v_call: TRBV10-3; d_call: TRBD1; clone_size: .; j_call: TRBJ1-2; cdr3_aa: CAISDGQGPYYGYTF; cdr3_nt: TGTGCCATCAGCGATGGACAGGGTCCCTACTATGGCTACACCTTC
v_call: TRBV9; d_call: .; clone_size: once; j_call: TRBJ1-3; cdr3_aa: CASSVQFSGNTIYF; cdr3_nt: TGTGCCAGCAGCGTTCAATTCTCTGGAAACACCATATATTTT
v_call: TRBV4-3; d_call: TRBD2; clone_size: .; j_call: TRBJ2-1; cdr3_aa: CASSQDSPSGVYNEQFF; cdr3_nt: TGCGCCAGCAGCCAAGATTCCCCTAGCGGGGTTTACAATGAGCAGTTCTTC
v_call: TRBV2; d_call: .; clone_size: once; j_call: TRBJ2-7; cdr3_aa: CASSDQLGRDRNEQYF; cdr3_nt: TGTGCCAGCAGTGACCAGTTGGGCAGGGATCGTAACGAGCAGTACTTC
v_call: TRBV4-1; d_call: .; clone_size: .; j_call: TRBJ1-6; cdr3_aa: CASSQDGRGSSYNSPLHF; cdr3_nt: TGCGCCAGCAGCCAAGATGGACGGGGAAGCTCCTATAATTCACCCCTCCACTTT
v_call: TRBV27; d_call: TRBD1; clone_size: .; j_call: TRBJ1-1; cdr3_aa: CASKVGTNQGGTEAFF; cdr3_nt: TGTGCCAGCAAAGTGGGCACGAACCAGGGGGGCACTGAAGCTTTCTTT